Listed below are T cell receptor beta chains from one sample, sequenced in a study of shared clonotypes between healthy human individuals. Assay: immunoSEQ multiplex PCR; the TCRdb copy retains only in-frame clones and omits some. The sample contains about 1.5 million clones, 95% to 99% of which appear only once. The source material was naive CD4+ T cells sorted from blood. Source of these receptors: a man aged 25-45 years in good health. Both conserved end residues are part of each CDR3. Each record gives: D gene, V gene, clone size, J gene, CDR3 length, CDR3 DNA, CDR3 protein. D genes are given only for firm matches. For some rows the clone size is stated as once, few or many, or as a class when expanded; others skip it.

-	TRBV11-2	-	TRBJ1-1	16	TGTGCCAGCAGCTTAGATCTTAGGGCAGGGCTTTCTGAAGCTTTCTTT	CASSLDLRAGLSEAFF
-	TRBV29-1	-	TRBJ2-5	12	TGCAGCGTTGTTCACTTTGAAGAGACCCAGTACTTC	CSVVHFEETQYF
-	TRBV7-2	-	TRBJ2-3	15	TGTGCCAGCAGCTTAGCGGGACACCCCACAGATACGCAGTATTTT	CASSLAGHPTDTQYF
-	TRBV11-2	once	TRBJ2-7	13	TGTGCCAGCAGCCGGACGGACTCCTACGAGCAGTACTTC	CASSRTDSYEQYF
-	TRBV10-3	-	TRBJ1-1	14	TGTGCCATCAGTGAGCGGGGGCCAAGTACTGAAGCTTTCTTT	CAISERGPSTEAFF
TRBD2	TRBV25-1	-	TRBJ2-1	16	TGTGCCAGCAGTGAATCTAAGGGACTAGCGGGGTACGAGCAGTTCTTC	CASSESKGLAGYEQFF
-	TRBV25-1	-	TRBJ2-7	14	TGTGCCAGCAGTGAGTGGGAGGGGGGTAATGAGCAGTACTTC	CASSEWEGGNEQYF
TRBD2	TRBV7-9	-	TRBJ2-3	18	TGTGCCAGCAGCCTTTGGACTAGCGGGAGTTTCGGCACAGATACGCAGTATTTT	CASSLWTSGSFGTDTQYF
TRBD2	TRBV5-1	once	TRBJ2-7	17	TGCGCCAGCAGCCTCATACCCGGTGGTAGCGGGACCTACGAGCAGTACTTC	CASSLIPGGSGTYEQYF
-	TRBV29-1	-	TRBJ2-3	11	TGCAGCGCCGGGGTCACAGATACGCAGTATTTT	CSAGVTDTQYF
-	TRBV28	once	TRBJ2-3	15	TGTGCCAGCAGCCCAAATCGACTGAGCACAGATACGCAGTATTTT	CASSPNRLSTDTQYF
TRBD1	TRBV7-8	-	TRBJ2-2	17	TGTGCCAGCAGCTTACTCTGGCAGGGGGCGGGCACCGGGGAGCTGTTTTTT	CASSLLWQGAGTGELFF
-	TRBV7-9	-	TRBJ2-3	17	TGTGCCAGCAGCTTAGCGAACGGTAGAGGAAAAACAGATACGCAGTATTTT	CASSLANGRGKTDTQYF
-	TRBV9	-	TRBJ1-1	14	TGTGCCAGCAGCGTAGCCAGGGATGGCACTGAAGCTTTCTTT	CASSVARDGTEAFF
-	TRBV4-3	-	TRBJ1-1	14	TGCGCCAGCAGCCAAGGGGGGCTTCCGGCTGAAGCTTTCTTT	CASSQGGLPAEAFF
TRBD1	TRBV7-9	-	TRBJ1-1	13	TGTGCCAGCAGCTTATCCCAAACAGGGGGAGCTTTCTTT	CASSLSQTGGAFF
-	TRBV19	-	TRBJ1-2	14	TGTGCCAGTAGCGAAAGGACAACTAACTATGGCTACACCTTC	CASSERTTNYGYTF
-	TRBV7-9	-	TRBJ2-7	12	TGTGCCAGCAGTTTTCAGGGTTTCGAGCAGTACTTC	CASSFQGFEQYF
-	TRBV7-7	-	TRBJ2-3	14	TGTGCTAGCAGCTTAGGGACCGGCACAGATACGCAGTATTTT	CASSLGTGTDTQYF
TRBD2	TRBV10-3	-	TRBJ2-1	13	TGTGCCAACAAGCCTAGCGGGAGTGGTGAGCAGTTCTTC	CANKPSGSGEQFF
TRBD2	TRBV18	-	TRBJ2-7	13	TGTGCCAGCTCACCGGGACTAGAAGTCGAGCAGTACTTC	CASSPGLEVEQYF
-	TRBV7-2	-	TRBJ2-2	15	TGTGCCAGCAGCACTGGCAGGTTCTACACCGGGGAGCTGTTTTTT	CASSTGRFYTGELFF
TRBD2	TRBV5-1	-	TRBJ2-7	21	TGCGCCAGCAGCTTGGCCCCCGGACTAGCGGGAGTTTTAACTACTCCCTACGAGCAGTACTTC	CASSLAPGLAGVLTTPYEQYF
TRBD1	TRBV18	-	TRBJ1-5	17	TGTGCCAGCTCATCTACAGGGGGGGTGTATAGCAATCAGCCCCAGCATTTT	CASSSTGGVYSNQPQHF
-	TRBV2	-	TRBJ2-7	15	TGTGCCAGCAGTGAAAGAGGGACCGTTTCCTACGAGCAGTACTTC	CASSERGTVSYEQYF
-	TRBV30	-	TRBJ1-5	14	TGTGCCTGGAGTGGCAACAGCCCCAATCAGCCCCAGCATTTT	CAWSGNSPNQPQHF
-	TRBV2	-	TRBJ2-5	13	TGTGCCAGCGGCGCGGACGGCGCCTGGGCCCAGTACTTC	CASGADGAWAQYF
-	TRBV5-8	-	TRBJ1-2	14	TGTGCCAGCAGCTCGGACGAGAGGATCTATGGCTACACCTTC	CASSSDERIYGYTF
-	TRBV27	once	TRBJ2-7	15	TGTGCCAGCAGCCGTGGGGCTAGTGGTCCCTACGAGCAGTACTTC	CASSRGASGPYEQYF
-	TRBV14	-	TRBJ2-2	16	TGTGCCAGCAGCCAGATCGGAGGGTTGGTCATCGGGGAGCTGTTTTTT	CASSQIGGLVIGELFF
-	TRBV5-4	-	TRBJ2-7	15	TGTGCCAGCAGCCTGCTGGAGCGGAGCTCCTACGAGCAGTACTTC	CASSLLERSSYEQYF
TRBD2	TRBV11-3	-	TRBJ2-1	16	TGTGCCAGCAGCGATACTAGATGGGAGGGGACGAATGAGCAGTTCTTC	CASSDTRWEGTNEQFF
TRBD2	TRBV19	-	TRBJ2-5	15	TGTGCCAGTAGTATGGGGGGGAGGTGGTTAGAGACCCAGTACTTC	CASSMGGRWLETQYF
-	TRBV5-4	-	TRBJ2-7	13	TGTGCCAGCAGCTTGTCAGGGCCATCCGAGCAGTACTTC	CASSLSGPSEQYF
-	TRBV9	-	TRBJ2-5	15	TGTGCCAGCAGCGTCGGGGGAACAGACCAAGAGACCCAGTACTTC	CASSVGGTDQETQYF
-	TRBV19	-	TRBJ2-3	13	TGTGCCAGTAGTATTGGGGGCACAGATACGCAGTATTTT	CASSIGGTDTQYF
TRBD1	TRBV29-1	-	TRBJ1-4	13	TGCAGCGTACAACAGGGGGATACTCTCAAACTGTTTTTT	CSVQQGDTLKLFF
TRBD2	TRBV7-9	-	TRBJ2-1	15	TGTGCCAGCAGCTTACCGGGACTAGCTTACAATGAGCAGTTCTTC	CASSLPGLAYNEQFF
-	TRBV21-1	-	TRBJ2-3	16	TGTGCCAGCAGCAAGGGGAACCATAGAGTCACAGATACGCAGTATTTT	CASSKGNHRVTDTQYF
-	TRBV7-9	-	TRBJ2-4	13	TGTGCCAGCAGCTTATCGACTGCTAACATTCAGTACTTC	CASSLSTANIQYF
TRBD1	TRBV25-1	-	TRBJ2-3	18	TGTGCCAGCACCGGAAAGGTTGGCGGACAGGGAATCACAGATACGCAGTATTTT	CASTGKVGGQGITDTQYF
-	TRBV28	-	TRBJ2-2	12	TGTGCCAGCAGGGATCCCACCGGGGAGCTGTTTTTT	CASRDPTGELFF
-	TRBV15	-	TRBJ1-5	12	TGTGCCACCAGCAGAGATAACAGGTTCCAGCATTTT	CATSRDNRFQHF
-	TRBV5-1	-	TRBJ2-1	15	TGCGCCAGCAGCTTTTCCGGGGGCGGTATCGATGAGCAGTTCTTC	CASSFSGGGIDEQFF
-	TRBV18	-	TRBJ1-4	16	TGTGCCAGCTCACCTCTATCAGGGACGGCTAATGAAAAACTGTTTTTT	CASSPLSGTANEKLFF
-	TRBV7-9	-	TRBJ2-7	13	TGTGCCAGCAGCTTAGTGGACTCATACGAGCAGTACTTC	CASSLVDSYEQYF
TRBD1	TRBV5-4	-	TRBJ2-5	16	TGTGCCAGCAGCTCCGGGACAGGGATTTACCAAGAGACCCAGTACTTC	CASSSGTGIYQETQYF
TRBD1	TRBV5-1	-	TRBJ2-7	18	TGCGCCAGCAGTCATCAGGGGCCCACCGGGACAGGGTATGACGAGCAGTACTTC	CASSHQGPTGTGYDEQYF
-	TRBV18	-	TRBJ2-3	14	TGTGCCAGCTCACCCGCAGAGCGCACAGATACGCAGTATTTT	CASSPAERTDTQYF
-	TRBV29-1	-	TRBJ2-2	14	TGCAGCGCCGAGCGGGCTTCAAACACCGGGGAGCTGTTTTTT	CSAERASNTGELFF
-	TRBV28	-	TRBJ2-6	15	TGTGCCAGCAGTACTAGGGGCGCTGGGGCCAACGTCCTGACTTTC	CASSTRGAGANVLTF
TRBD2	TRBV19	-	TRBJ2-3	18	TGTGCCAGTAGTATACAAGGACTAGCGGGAGGCCTACCGTATACGCAGTATTTT	CASSIQGLAGGLPYTQYF
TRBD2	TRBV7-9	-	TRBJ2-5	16	TGTGCCAGCAGCTTAGTTGAGCCTAGCGGGGGAGAGACCCAGTACTTC	CASSLVEPSGGETQYF